This T cell receptor (beta chain) was recorded in a study of blood T cell repertoires in COVID-19. As for the study in general: From T cells, B-cell-depleted T cells, or PBMCs came the material, which was cDNA or gDNA.

Assay used: immunoSEQ multiplex PCR; TCRdb lists only in-frame clones, some missing. The top ten clones hold about 16% of a sample with under 300,000 clones, 65% to 90% of them seen once. Participants were aged roughly 18 to 90 years, lived in roughly 25 US areas, and enrolled virtually. Participants were placed into cohorts based on the clinical history they reported. This CDR3 has 15 residues. Trimming took 5 bases from V and 4 from J; bases not matched to a gene: 5. CDR1 and CDR2 (germline): LGHDT, YNNKEL (reference sequence). The rearrangement links TRBV3-1 (or the pseudogene TRBV3-2) to TRBJ1-4; TRBD1 matches at 9 bases. Sequencing was done on a sample of PBMCs or T cells enriched from blood (not recorded which). The receptor was derived from a young man who had recovered from COVID-19. The CDR3 DNA sequence: TGTGCCAGCAGCGCGACAGGGGGTATTAATGAAAAACTGTTTTTT. Amino acid sequence: CASSATGGINEKLFF.